Included here is one TCR beta chain sequence, with context. These data come from a study of blood T cell repertoires in COVID-19. The overall study: T cells, B-cell-depleted T cells, or PBMCs supplied cDNA or gDNA.

After removal of 3 bases from V and 3 bases from J, the junction contained 9 bases not matched to a gene. The CDR3 sequence is 18 residues long. The germline CDR1 and CDR2 sequences are SGHVS and FNYEAQ. As handled by the study authors: For nucleated cells, counts were estimated from reference gene primer amplification. Using immunoSEQ multiplex PCR, the repertoire was profiled, and TCRdb retains in-frame clones only, with some absent. The V and J calls and the clone size are those of that table, but D and trimming were determined from the DNA. This sample carries tens of thousands of clones, approximately 90% of them seen once, and the ten largest clones take approximately 2.8%.

The rearrangement uses TRBV7-6 and TRBJ2-2; 11 nucleotides match TRBD2. This TCR was recovered from a man over 45 with acute or convalescent COVID-19. The sequencing input was peripheral blood. This CDR3 is CASSLGLAGGPDTGELFF. As DNA, the CDR3 is TGTGCCAGCAGCTTGGGGCTAGCGGGGGGTCCAGACACCGGGGAGCTGTTTTTT.